These 10 T cell receptor beta chains were all obtained from the same sample, sequenced in a study of blood T cell repertoires in COVID-19. This table comes from immunoSEQ multiplex PCR, and its TCRdb copy is limited to in-frame clones, with some not included. The table shows 95,000 to 150,000 clones, with roughly 91% occurring only once. The sequenced sample consisted of peripheral blood. The receptors were gathered from a human donor in a cohort sampled during active COVID-19.

The chain employs TRBV4-1 and TRBJ2-7, with a weak D call TRBD2 (6 bases). This CDR3 region has 14 residues. Trimming left V 1 base short and J 5 bases short, with 12 bases between. Germline CDR1 is MGHRA and CDR2 is YSYEKL. The CDR3: CASSQVMGGNEQYF. The DNA for the CDR3 is TGCGCCAGCAGCCAAGTTATGGGAGGCAACGAGCAGTACTTC.

This clone has a handful of counts. V and J are TRBV2 and TRBJ2-7; 7 bases align to TRBD1. This CDR3 has 14 residues. Germline assignment: CDR1 SNHLY and CDR2 FYNNEI. Unmatched junction bases numbered 5, after V lost 1 base and J lost 5 bases. In DNA form, the CDR3 reads TGTGCCAGCAGTGAAGAGACAGGGCGCAACGAGCAGTACTTC. Its translation: CASSEETGRNEQYF.

The chain employs TRBV4-2 and TRBJ2-6; 12 positions match TRBD1. V gave up 1 base and J gave up 4 bases; unmatched junction bases: 8. Germline-derived CDR1 and CDR2 are LGHNA and YNFKEQ. This CDR3 contains 19 residues. The DNA of the CDR3 is TGTGCCAGCAGCCAAGTGGGGGGGACAGGGGGCTCAGGGGCCAACGTCCTGACTTTC. It translates to CASSQVGGTGGSGANVLTF.

The J gene is TRBJ2-1, the V gene TRBV20-1; possibly TRBD1 for D (6 bases). V lost 3 bases and J 2 bases, leaving 17 bases between the germline ends. Looked up from germline, CDR1 is DFQATT and CDR2 is SNEGSKA (reference sequence). This CDR3 contains 16 residues. The CDR3 DNA is TGCAGTGCTAGTGTGGTAGGGGGTGTACCCTACAATGAGCAGTTCTTC. Protein product: CSASVVGGVPYNEQFF.

The chain has TRBV5-4 and TRBJ2-2, with a weak D call TRBD2 (6 bases). This CDR3 is 14 amino acids long. Between the trimmed V and J ends, which lost 1 base and 7 bases, there was a span of 11 bases. Germline V lookup: CDR1 SGHNT, CDR2 YYREEE (reference sequence). The CDR3 sequence is CASSLPSDGGELFF. CDR3 bases: TGTGCCAGCAGCTTGCCTAGCGATGGCGGGGAGCTGTTTTTT.

V gene TRBV6-8 combines with J gene TRBJ1-4; TRBD1 agrees at 7 bases. Trimming took 6 bases from V and 0 from J; bases not matched to a gene: 13. The CDR3 is made up of 18 amino acids. Germline-derived CDR1 and CDR2 are MNHGY and SAAAGT. The CDR3 DNA reads TGTGCCAGCAGCCAGCCAACAGGGGAACGGCCAACTAATGAAAAACTGTTTTTT. Amino acids: CASSQPTGERPTNEKLFF.

V usage is TRBV5-6 and J usage is TRBJ2-7; D ambiguous. This CDR3 is built from 11 residues. Germline V gene data show CDR1 as SGHDT and CDR2 as YYEEEE. The V and J ends lost 4 bases and 5 bases respectively, with 7 bases between them. The CDR3 DNA sequence: TGTGCCAGCAGCAACCTAGACGAGCAGTACTTC. It translates to CASSNLDEQYF.

This chain links TRBV7-6 with TRBJ2-1, with 11 bases lining up with TRBD2. Germline assignment: CDR1 SGHVS and CDR2 FNYEAQ. V was pared by 5 bases and J by 7 bases, with 13 bases of the junction left unmatched. The CDR3 loop spans 17 amino acids. The CDR3 sequence is CASSDDITLAGGNEQFF. Written as DNA, the CDR3 is TGTGCCAGCAGCGACGATATTACTCTAGCGGGGGGTAATGAGCAGTTCTTC.

The V gene is TRBV5-1, the J gene TRBJ2-4; 7 bases fit TRBD2. In germline, CDR1 is SGHRS, CDR2 YFSETQ. V was pared by 5 bases and J by 9 bases, with 8 bases of the junction left unmatched. The CDR3 extends over 13 amino acids. CDR3 in amino acids: CASRDESGGIQYF. The CDR3 nucleotides are TGCGCCAGCAGGGACGAGTCGGGGGGCATTCAGTACTTC.

V gene TRBV5-6 combines with J gene TRBJ1-1; D remains ambiguous. The CDR3 consists of 13 residues. The V gene lost 1 base and the J gene lost 2 bases, with 6 bases spanning the gap. Germline V gives CDR1 SGHDT, CDR2 YYEEEE. The CDR3 sequence is CASSLWANTEAFF. The CDR3, as DNA: TGTGCCAGCAGCTTGTGGGCAAACACTGAAGCTTTCTTT.